This passage covers 5 T cell receptor beta chains from one sample sequenced in a study of blood T cells in healthy people across ages. Sample-barcoded 5' priming and a J-beta primer mix drove a second PCR of 7 to 11 cycles. TCRdb used MiXCR to reprocess the 5' RACE reads, holding one entry per CDR3 protein. The table lists 1.5 million to 2 million distinct CDR3 sequences, about two fifths of them singletons. Input material: blood. These receptors all come from a human donor in good health.

The rearrangement uses TRBV7-8 and TRBJ2-7, with 9 nucleotides matching TRBD2. Germline CDR1 reads SGHVS; CDR2 reads FQNEAQ. Trimming at V came to 4 bases and at J to 2 bases, leaving 6 bases not matched to a gene. The length of the CDR3 is 15 residues. CDR3: CASSSLAGDPYEQYF. The CDR3 nucleotides are TGTGCCAGCAGCTCCTTAGCGGGGGACCCCTACGAGCAGTACTTC.

This clonotype was counted a few times. The V call is TRBV20-1, the J call TRBJ2-5; TRBD2 might be the D (7 bases). Looked up from germline, CDR1 is DFQATT and CDR2 is SNEGSKA (reference sequence). Trimming removed 4 bases at V and 5 bases at J, with 11 bases between. CDR3 size: 12 residues. CDR3 DNA sequence: TGCAGTGCTACTAGGGGGGGGGAGACCCAGTACTTC. Translating it yields CSATRGGETQYF.

This clonotype was counted only a few times. The chain recombines TRBV24-1 with TRBJ2-4; D call uncertain. Trimming shortened V by 6 bases and J by 3 bases, and 14 bases separated the two germline ends. The germline V gene has CDR1 KGHDR and CDR2 SFDVKD. CDR3 length equals 15 residues. The CDR3 protein is CATSSLGDGKNIQYF. The CDR3 DNA reads as TGTGCCACCAGTTCCCTCGGTGATGGCAAAAACATTCAGTACTTC.

This clonotype was observed a handful of times. This chain connects TRBV28 to TRBJ1-2; tentatively, D is TRBD1 (5 bases). Looked up from germline, CDR1 is MDHEN and CDR2 is SYDVKM. The CDR3 runs 12 residues. Trimming took off 11 bases at V and 0 bases at J, with 10 bases between the two ends. CDR3 region: CASGDANYGYTF. The CDR3 nucleotides read TGTGCCTCCGGGGACGCTAACTATGGCTACACCTTC.

This chain connects TRBV6-1 to TRBJ2-3; 7 bases are a match to TRBD2. The germline gives CDR1 MNHNS, CDR2 SASEGT. V was pared by 5 bases and J by 0 bases, with 11 bases of the junction left unmatched. The CDR3 sequence is 17 residues long. CDR3 nucleotides: TGTGCCAGCAGTTCAGCGCTGAGCGGGGACAGCACAGATACGCAGTATTTT. It translates to CASSSALSGDSTDTQYF.